This TCR beta chain comes out of a study of CD8 T cells in Susac syndrome. The authors reverse transcribed roughly 0.5 to 1 ug RNA with random hexamers. From the immunoSEQ multiplex PCR reads, TCRdb called clonotypes with MiXCR, one entry per CDR3 protein. The table includes over 150,000 distinct CDR3 sequences, just under 95% detected once. About this clonotype: Its antigen is unidentified.

The germline CDR1 and CDR2 sequences are SGDLS and YYNGEE. Trimming stripped 7 bases from V and 0 bases from J, with 8 bases between. The CDR3 totals 13 residues. Notes on the study in general: The study recognized that the number of individuals in its TCR sequencing and HLA analysis was relatively small.

TEMRA cells were FACS-enriched and CD8+ and CD4+ T cells negatively isolated. This chain uses TRBV9 with TRBJ1-5; the D gene is possibly TRBD1 (5 bases). The TCR comes from a human donor with Susac syndrome. The sequencing input was CD4+ T cells from PBMCs. The CDR3: CASGRGSNQPQHF. CDR3 DNA sequence: TGTGCCAGCGGTAGGGGTAGCAATCAGCCCCAGCATTTT.